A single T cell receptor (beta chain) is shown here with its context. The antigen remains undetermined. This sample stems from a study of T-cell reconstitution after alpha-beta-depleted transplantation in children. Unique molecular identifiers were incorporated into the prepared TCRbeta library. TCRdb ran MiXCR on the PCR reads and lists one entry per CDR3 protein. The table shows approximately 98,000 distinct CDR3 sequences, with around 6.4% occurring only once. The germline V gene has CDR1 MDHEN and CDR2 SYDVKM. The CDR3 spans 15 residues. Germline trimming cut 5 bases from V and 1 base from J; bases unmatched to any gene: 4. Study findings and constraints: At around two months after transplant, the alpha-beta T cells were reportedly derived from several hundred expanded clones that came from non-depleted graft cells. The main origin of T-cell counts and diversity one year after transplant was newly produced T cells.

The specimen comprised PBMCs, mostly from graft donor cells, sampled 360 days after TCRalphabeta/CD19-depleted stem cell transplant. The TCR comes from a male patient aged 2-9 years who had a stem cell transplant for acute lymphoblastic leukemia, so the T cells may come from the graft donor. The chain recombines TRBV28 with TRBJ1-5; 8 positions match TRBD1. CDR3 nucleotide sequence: TGTGCCAGCAGTCCCCGGACAGGGAGCAATCAGCCCCAGCATTTT. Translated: CASSPRTGSNQPQHF.